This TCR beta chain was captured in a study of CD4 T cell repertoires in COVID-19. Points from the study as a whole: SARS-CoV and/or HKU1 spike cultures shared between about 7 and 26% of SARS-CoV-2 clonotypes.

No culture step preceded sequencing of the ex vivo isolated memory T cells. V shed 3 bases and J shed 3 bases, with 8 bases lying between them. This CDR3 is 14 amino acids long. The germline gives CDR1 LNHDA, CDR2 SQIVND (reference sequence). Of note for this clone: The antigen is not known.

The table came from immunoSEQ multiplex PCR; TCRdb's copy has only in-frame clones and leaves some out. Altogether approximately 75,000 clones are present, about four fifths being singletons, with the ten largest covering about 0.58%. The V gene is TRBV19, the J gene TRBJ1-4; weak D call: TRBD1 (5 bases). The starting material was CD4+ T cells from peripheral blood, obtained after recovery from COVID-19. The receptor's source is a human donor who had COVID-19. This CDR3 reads CASSMVGPNEKLFF. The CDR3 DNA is TGTGCCAGTAGTATGGTGGGGCCTAATGAAAAACTGTTTTTT.